This entry lists 25 T cell receptor beta chains sequenced from one sample in a study of CD8 T cells in Susac syndrome. It was with random hexamers that about 0.45 to 1 ug RNA was reverse transcribed. TCRdb called the immunoSEQ multiplex PCR reads again in MiXCR, with one record for every CDR3 protein. The sample yields some 22,000 distinct CDR3 sequences, 85% to 95% seen once. Material: CD8+ T cells from PBMCs. Receptor source: a human donor in good health.

The chain uses TRBV20-1 and TRBJ2-2; D is perhaps TRBD2 (5 bases). Germline-derived CDR1 and CDR2 are DFQATT and SNEGSKA (reference sequence). The CDR3 loop spans 15 amino acids. V shed 0 bases and J shed 1 base, with 9 bases lying between them. The CDR3 coding sequence is TGCAGTGCTAGAGATCCAGCGGAGAACACCGGGGAGCTGTTTTTT. This sequence encodes CSARDPAENTGELFF.

This rearrangement joins TRBV7-9 to TRBJ2-3; D ambiguous. The CDR3 loop spans 12 amino acids. CDR1 SEHNR and CDR2 FQNEAQ come from the germline V gene (reference sequence). V shed 5 bases and J shed 7 bases, with 10 bases lying between them. CDR3 sequence reads: CASSNLSNTQYF. DNA for the CDR3: TGTGCCAGCAGCAACCTTTCTAATACGCAGTATTTT.

This sequence joins TRBV6-1 and TRBJ2-7; 8 nucleotides align to TRBD1. CDR1 and CDR2 (germline): MNHNS, SASEGT. J lost 0 bases, V lost 10 bases, and 8 bases had no gene match. CDR3 length: 14 amino acids. CDR3 loop: CATAWTGPSYEQYF. The CDR3 bases are TGTGCCACCGCTTGGACAGGGCCCTCCTACGAGCAGTACTTC.

V is TRBV27 and J is TRBJ2-3; no firm D call. Trimming left V 4 bases short and J 0 bases short, with 14 bases between. Per the germline V gene, CDR1 is MNHEY and CDR2 is SMNVEV (reference sequence). CDR3 length: 16 residues. The CDR3 DNA is TGTGCCAGCAGTTCTTACACCGGATCTAGCACAGATACGCAGTATTTT. Protein sequence: CASSSYTGSSTDTQYF.

The sample holds a few counts of this clonotype. V and J are TRBV6-5 and TRBJ1-2; 7 nucleotides align to TRBD1. The V gene's germline CDR1 is MNHEY and CDR2 SVGAGI. Unmatched junction bases numbered 11, after V lost 3 bases and J lost 1 base. CDR3 length: 17 residues. The CDR3 DNA reads as TGTGCCAGCAGTTATGCGGGGACAGTCGAGGATAACTATGGCTACACCTTC. This sequence encodes CASSYAGTVEDNYGYTF.

The chain carries TRBV7-9 and TRBJ2-1; D may be TRBD1 or TRBD2 (6 bases each). Germline V lookup: CDR1 SEHNR, CDR2 FQNEAQ (reference sequence). The V end lost 4 bases, the J end lost 2 bases, and 15 bases lay between the germline ends. The CDR3 has 16 residues. CDR3 nucleotides: TGTGCCAGCAGCTCCGTCCTGGGGGGCCCCTACAATGAGCAGTTCTTC. This sequence encodes CASSSVLGGPYNEQFF.

V usage is TRBV29-1 and J usage is TRBJ1-2; no clear D. V shed 7 bases and J shed 2 bases, with 20 bases lying between them. The length of the CDR3 is 15 residues. Germline V CDR1 and CDR2: SQVTM, ANQGSEA. The CDR3 DNA is TGCAGCGCCTGGCAGGCGCAACGAGTCAACTATGGCTACACCTTC. This codes for CSAWQAQRVNYGYTF.

This chain joins TRBV4-3 and TRBJ2-5; 9 nucleotides agree with TRBD1. V was pared by 2 bases and J by 4 bases, with 5 bases of the junction left unmatched. The germline gives CDR1 LGHNA, CDR2 YSLEER. This CDR3 has 15 amino acids. DNA for the CDR3: TGCGCCAGCAGCCAAAACAGGGGGCCCCTAGAGACCCAGTACTTC. It encodes CASSQNRGPLETQYF.

This chain connects TRBV7-9 to TRBJ2-4; 7 bases match TRBD1. This CDR3 spans 13 amino acids. Germline lookup yields CDR1 SEHNR and CDR2 FQNEAQ (reference sequence). V was clipped by 5 bases and J by 4 bases; unmatched bases: 2. CDR3: CASSPGQKNIQYF. The CDR3 DNA reads as TGTGCCAGCAGCCCGGGACAGAAAAACATTCAGTACTTC.

The V gene is TRBV19, the J gene TRBJ1-5; unclear D gene. CDR1 and CDR2 from the germline V gene are LNHDA and SQIVND (reference sequence). CDR3 length: 15 residues. V gave up 5 bases and J gave up 3 bases, with 14 bases separating them. The CDR3 DNA follows: TGTGCCAGTAGTTCCATAGGGTTCCTCAATCAGCCCCAGCATTTT. Translation gives CASSSIGFLNQPQHF.

The chain couples TRBV20-1 to TRBJ1-2, with D unclear. Trimming pared 0 bases from V and 4 bases from J, leaving 9 bases between. Germline-derived CDR1 and CDR2 are DFQATT and SNEGSKA (reference sequence). This CDR3 is 13 amino acids long. The DNA of the CDR3 is TGCAGTGCTAGAGATCAAGCGCGCTATGGCTACACCTTC. It translates to CSARDQARYGYTF.

The V gene is TRBV2, the J gene TRBJ2-7, with D possibly TRBD1 on 6 matching bases. The CDR3 spans 14 residues. Germline CDR1 reads SNHLY; CDR2 reads FYNNEI. The ends were cut back, 2 bases at V and 4 bases at J, with 12 bases in the middle. CDR3 protein: CASSETTGKYEQYF. The CDR3 region has the DNA TGTGCCAGCAGTGAAACTACAGGGAAATACGAGCAGTACTTC.

This clonotype appeared a single time. V usage is TRBV5-6 and J usage is TRBJ1-5; maybe TRBD1 (5 bases). There are 14 residues in the CDR3. The V gene's germline CDR1 is SGHDT and CDR2 YYEEEE. Trimming cost V 4 bases and J 6 bases, with 14 bases left between them. CDR3 sequence: CASSRGGTSQPQHF. Here the CDR3 DNA reads TGTGCCAGCAGCCGGGGGGGGACGTCTCAGCCCCAGCATTTT.

V usage is TRBV6-5 and J usage is TRBJ1-2; 7 bases match TRBD1. The CDR3 extends over 16 amino acids. V lost 2 bases, J lost 5 bases, and 11 bases stayed unmatched. Per germline, CDR1 MNHEY and CDR2 SVGAGI. CDR3 protein: CASSYLRPTGRYGYTF. The DNA of the CDR3 is TGTGCCAGCAGTTACCTGAGACCGACAGGGCGGTATGGCTACACCTTC.

This chain links TRBV3-1 with TRBJ1-1; unclear D gene. The ends were cut back, 3 bases at V and 6 bases at J, with 17 bases in the middle. CDR3 size: 15 residues. Germline CDR1 is LGHDT and CDR2 is YNNKEL (reference sequence). The CDR3 region has the DNA TGTGCCAGCAGCCACGGCAATTTGGAGGTTCCTGAAGCTTTCTTT. Translation: CASSHGNLEVPEAFF.

The rearrangement uses TRBV12-3 or TRBV12-4 and TRBJ2-3; D remains ambiguous. The CDR3 consists of 13 residues. The V and J ends lost 3 bases and 5 bases respectively, with 9 bases between them. CDR3 region: CASSFLLEDTQYF. The DNA for the CDR3 is TGTGCCAGCAGTTTCCTTTTGGAAGATACGCAGTATTTT.

The chain joins TRBV12-3 or TRBV12-4 to TRBJ1-2; a possible D gene is TRBD1 (5 bases). V lost 6 bases to trimming and J lost 8 bases, with 19 bases between them. This CDR3 spans 14 amino acids. CDR3 nucleotides: TGTGCCAGCAGCCCAGCCGGGACCTTGGAGGGCTACACCTTC. This translates into CASSPAGTLEGYTF.

The chain employs TRBV13 and TRBJ2-5, with 14 bases identical to TRBD2. V shed 5 bases, J shed 4 bases, and the junction held 6 bases outside the gene matches. The germline gives CDR1 PRHDT, CDR2 FYEKMQ (reference sequence). The CDR3 loop spans 16 amino acids. The CDR3 sequence: CASSQTSGGARETQYF. The CDR3 coding sequence is TGTGCCAGCAGCCAGACTAGCGGGGGGGCCCGAGAGACCCAGTACTTC.

V gene TRBV9 combines with J gene TRBJ2-1; 11 bases line up with TRBD1. The CDR3 extends over 14 amino acids. The junction had 4 bases not matched to a gene; V was cut back by 3 bases and J by 8 bases. The germline CDR1 and CDR2 sequences are SGDLS and YYNGEE. The CDR3 DNA sequence: TGTGCCAGCAGCGGCGGGACAGGGGGTGATGAGCAGTTCTTC. Its protein is CASSGGTGGDEQFF.

The chain combines TRBV10-3 with TRBJ2-1; 8 nucleotides match TRBD2. This CDR3 spans 16 amino acids. Trimming cost V 4 bases and J 4 bases; bases outside gene matches: 9. CDR1 is ENHRY, CDR2 SYGVKD, per germline. CDR3 DNA sequence: TGTGCCATCAGTGGACCGACGGGGGGGAATTACAATGAGCAGTTCTTC. It yields the protein CAISGPTGGNYNEQFF.

This chain joins TRBV27 and TRBJ1-2, with D unresolved. Trimming pared 6 bases from V and 2 bases from J, leaving 10 bases between. Germline CDR1 reads MNHEY; CDR2 reads SMNVEV (reference sequence). The CDR3 extends over 13 amino acids. The CDR3 DNA sequence: TGTGCCAGCAGGCCGATTCAAAACTATGGCTACACCTTC. Protein product: CASRPIQNYGYTF.

V and J are TRBV3-1 and TRBJ2-1; 9 bases line up with TRBD1. The CDR3 contains 16 residues. The trim removed 4 bases at V and 4 bases at J, leaving 8 bases unmatched. Per germline, CDR1 LGHDT and CDR2 YNNKEL (reference sequence). The CDR3 nucleotides are TGTGCCAGCAGCCGAGGGTTGGACAGGGGTTACAATGAGCAGTTCTTC. This encodes CASSRGLDRGYNEQFF.

The gene calls are TRBV6-4 and TRBJ2-1; D is perhaps TRBD2 (5 bases). The germline V gene has CDR1 MRHNA and CDR2 SNTAGT. The CDR3 loop spans 15 amino acids. Trimming cost V 5 bases and J 6 bases, with 17 bases left between them. The CDR3 region has the DNA TGTGCCAGCAGTAAAGTTGGTGGCGGGCCCAATGAGCAGTTCTTC. Its protein is CASSKVGGGPNEQFF.

The chain is built from TRBV10-3 and TRBJ1-2; 9 nucleotides agree with TRBD1. The CDR3 covers 14 residues. V lost 2 bases, J lost 8 bases, and 6 bases stayed unmatched. Germline V gene lookup returns CDR1 ENHRY and CDR2 SYGVKD. DNA for the CDR3: TGTGCCATCAGTGAGGGGACAGGGATTTACGGCTACACCTTC. Encoded protein: CAISEGTGIYGYTF.

The chain has TRBV6-1 and TRBJ1-5, with D possibly matching TRBD1 (5 bases). Germline CDR1 is MNHNS and CDR2 is SASEGT. The CDR3 covers 16 residues. V was clipped by 0 bases and J by 9 bases, with 18 bases between them. CDR3 in amino acids: CASSEAVAGNLRPQHF. CDR3 bases: TGTGCCAGCAGTGAAGCGGTGGCAGGGAATCTTAGGCCCCAGCATTTT.